This T cell receptor (beta chain) was sequenced during a study of identical twins. TCRdb analysed the 5' RACE reads with MiXCR anew, one entry per CDR3 protein. The sample yields about 660,000 distinct CDR3 sequences, under 9% seen once. A few counts support this clonotype. V gave up 4 bases and J gave up 2 bases, with 13 bases separating them. Germline CDR1 reads SGHTA; CDR2 reads FQGNSA. The CDR3 contains 15 residues. The same data also contributed to another study, on yellow fever vaccine responses in identical twins.

This sequence joins TRBV7-2 and TRBJ2-3; D might be TRBD2 (6 bases). This receptor was identified in a woman aged 18-29 years in good health. Sequenced material: PBMCs. The CDR3 DNA follows: TGTGCCAGCAGCTCGGGACTGTACTTCACAGATACGCAGTATTTT. Translation gives CASSSGLYFTDTQYF.